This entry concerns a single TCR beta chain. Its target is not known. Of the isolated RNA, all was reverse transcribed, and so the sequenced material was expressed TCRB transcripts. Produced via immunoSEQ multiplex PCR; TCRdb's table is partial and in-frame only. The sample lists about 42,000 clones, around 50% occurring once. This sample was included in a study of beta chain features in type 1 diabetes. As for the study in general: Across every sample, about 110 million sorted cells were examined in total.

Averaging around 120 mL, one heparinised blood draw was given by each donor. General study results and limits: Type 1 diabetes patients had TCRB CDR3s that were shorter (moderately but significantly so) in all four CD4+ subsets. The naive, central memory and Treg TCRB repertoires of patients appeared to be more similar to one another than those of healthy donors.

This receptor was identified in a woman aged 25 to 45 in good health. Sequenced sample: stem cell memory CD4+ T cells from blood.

CDR3 loop: CASSLNGLPSDTQYF. The CDR3 DNA is TGTGCCAGCAGCTTAAACGGACTCCCGTCAGATACGCAGTATTTT. The chain carries TRBV7-8 and TRBJ2-3; TRBD2 might be the D (5 bases). The CDR3 contains 15 residues. The V gene's germline CDR1 is SGHVS and CDR2 FQNEAQ. V gave up 2 bases and J gave up 4 bases, with 13 bases separating them.